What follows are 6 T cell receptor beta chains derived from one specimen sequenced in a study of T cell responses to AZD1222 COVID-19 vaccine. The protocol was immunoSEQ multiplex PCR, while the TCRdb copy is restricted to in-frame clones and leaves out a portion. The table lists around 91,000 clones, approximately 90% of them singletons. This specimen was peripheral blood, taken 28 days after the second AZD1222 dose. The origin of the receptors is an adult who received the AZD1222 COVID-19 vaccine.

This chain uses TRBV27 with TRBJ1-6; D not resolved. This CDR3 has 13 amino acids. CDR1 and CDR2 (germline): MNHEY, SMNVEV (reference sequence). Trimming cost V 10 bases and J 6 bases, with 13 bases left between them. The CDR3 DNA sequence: TGTGCCACCGCGGACCGACCTAATTCACCCCTCCACTTT. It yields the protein CATADRPNSPLHF.

This chain's CDR3 is CASSSRDRNTEAFF. DNA of the CDR3: TGTGCCAGCAGCTCCCGGGACAGGAACACTGAAGCTTTCTTT. The chain employs TRBV5-4 and TRBJ1-1; the match to TRBD1 covers 7 bases. CDR1 and CDR2 (germline): SGHNT, YYREEE (reference sequence). The CDR3 has 14 residues. V dropped 3 bases and J dropped 1; count of bases not matched to a gene: 3.

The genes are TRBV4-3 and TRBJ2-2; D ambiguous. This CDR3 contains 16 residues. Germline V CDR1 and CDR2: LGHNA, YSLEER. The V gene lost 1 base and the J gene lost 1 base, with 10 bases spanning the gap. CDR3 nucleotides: TGCGCCAGCAGCCAAGGAGTCGCCAGGAACACCGGGGAGCTGTTTTTT. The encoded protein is CASSQGVARNTGELFF.

Here the CDR3 reads CASRRQGAYEQYF. In DNA, the CDR3 is TGTGCCAGCCGAAGACAGGGAGCCTACGAGCAGTACTTC. The rearrangement uses TRBV28 and TRBJ2-7, with TRBD1 matching over 7 bases. This CDR3 region has 13 residues. Germline lookup yields CDR1 MDHEN and CDR2 SYDVKM. V trimming: 8 bases; J trimming: 2 bases; junction bases outside the gene matches: 6.

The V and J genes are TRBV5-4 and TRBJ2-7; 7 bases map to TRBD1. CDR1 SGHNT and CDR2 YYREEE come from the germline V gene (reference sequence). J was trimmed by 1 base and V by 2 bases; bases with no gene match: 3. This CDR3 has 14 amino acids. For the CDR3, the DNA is TGTGCCAGCAGCTTAGGGGGCCAATCCTACGAGCAGTACTTC. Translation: CASSLGGQSYEQYF. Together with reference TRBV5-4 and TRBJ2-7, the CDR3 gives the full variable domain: ETGVTQSPTHLIKTRGQQVTLRCSSQSGHNTVSWYQQALGQGPQFIFQYYREEENGRGNFPPRFSGLQFPNYSSELNVNALELDDSALYLCASSLGGQSYEQYFGPGTRLTVT.

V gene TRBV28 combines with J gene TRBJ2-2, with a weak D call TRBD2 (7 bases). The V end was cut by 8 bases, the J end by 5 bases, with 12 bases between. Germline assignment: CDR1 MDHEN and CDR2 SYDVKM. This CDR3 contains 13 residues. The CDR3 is CASGGALTGELFF. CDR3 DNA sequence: TGTGCCAGCGGGGGGGCGCTTACCGGGGAGCTGTTTTTT.